This T cell receptor beta chain derives from a study of T cell repertoires in cytomegalovirus infection. In the study overall: Use of recently identified HLA-C-restricted and well-studied HLA-B-restricted CMV epitopes was part of the study. Matching HLA type, along with CMV infection, was indicated by public TCR beta signatures.

V lost 2 bases, J lost 3 bases, and 10 bases lay in between. There are 15 residues in the CDR3. Germline loops: CDR1 MNHEY, CDR2 SVGAGI. TCRdb fed the reads into MiXCR, producing one record per CDR3 protein. The sample records roughly 340,000 distinct CDR3 sequences, 25% to 35% being singletons. With respect to this clonotype: Its antigen is unknown.

Study-wide results and caveats: There were HLA-C-restricted CMV-specific TCR beta clonotypes dominating the ex vivo response.

Material: cultured PBMCs, obtained from culture after CMV antigen stimulation. The chain is built from TRBV6-5 and TRBJ1-4; D uncertain. The TCR comes from a human donor in good health (CMV status not recorded). Some clones in this sample may be carry-over from other donors' samples. The CDR3 nucleotides are TGTGCCAGCAGTTACGATAGGTCGGCTAATGAAAAACTGTTTTTT. Encoded protein: CASSYDRSANEKLFF.